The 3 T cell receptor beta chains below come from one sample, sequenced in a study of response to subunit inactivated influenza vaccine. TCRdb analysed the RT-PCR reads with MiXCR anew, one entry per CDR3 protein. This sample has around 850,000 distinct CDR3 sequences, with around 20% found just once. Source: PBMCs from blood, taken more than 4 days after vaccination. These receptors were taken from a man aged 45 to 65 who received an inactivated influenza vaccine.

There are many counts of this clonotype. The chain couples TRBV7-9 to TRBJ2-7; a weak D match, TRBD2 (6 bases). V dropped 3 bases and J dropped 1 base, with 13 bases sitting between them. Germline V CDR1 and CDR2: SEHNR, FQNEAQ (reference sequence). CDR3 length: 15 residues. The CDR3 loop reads CASSLAGRTSYEQYF. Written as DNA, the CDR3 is TGTGCCAGCAGCTTGGCGGGACGGACATCCTACGAGCAGTACTTC.

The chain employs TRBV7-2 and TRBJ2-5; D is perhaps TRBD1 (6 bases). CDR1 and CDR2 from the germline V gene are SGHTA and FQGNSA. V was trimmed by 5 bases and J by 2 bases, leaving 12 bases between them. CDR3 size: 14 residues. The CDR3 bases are TGTGCCAGCAGCCACAGGGCCCCACAAGAGACCCAGTACTTC. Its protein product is CASSHRAPQETQYF.

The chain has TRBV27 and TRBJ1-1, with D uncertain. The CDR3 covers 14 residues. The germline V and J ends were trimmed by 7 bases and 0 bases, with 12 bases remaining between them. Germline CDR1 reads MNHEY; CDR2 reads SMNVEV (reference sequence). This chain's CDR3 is CASKYGAMNTEAFF. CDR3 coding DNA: TGTGCCAGCAAATACGGTGCCATGAACACTGAAGCTTTCTTT.